This TCR beta chain was identified during a study of vaccination effects on CD4 cells after COVID-19. General study results and limits: Relatively few convalescent patients took part in the study, which had no early post-infection timepoints. Clones induced by infection and by vaccine showed marked clonal contraction late after vaccination. Cross-reaction with common cold coronaviruses was seen in only 1 of 255 vaccine-induced clones from healthy vaccinees.

The germline gives CDR1 SNHLY, CDR2 FYNNEI. V trimming: 0 bases; J trimming: 6 bases; junction bases outside the gene matches: 6. This CDR3 is built from 16 residues. Sequencing used immunoSEQ multiplex PCR; TCRdb keeps in-frame clones, though not all of them. The data show around 30,000 clones, 55% to 75% seen once. Peptide-pool stimulation followed by sequencing identified expanded antigen-specific CD4+ clonotypes in the ViraFEST assay. Upon completion of more than 9 days in culture, CD4+ T cells were isolated. Two doses of either BNT162b2 or mRNA-1273 were given to each participant. IL-2 medium took the place of half the medium on both days 3 and 7. Remarks on this clone: The target antigen is unknown.

This TCR came from a human donor who received a COVID-19 vaccine. The chain uses TRBV2 and TRBJ2-1; 9 bases are a match to TRBD2. The sequenced sample was CD4+ T cells from PBMCs cultured with HCoV-NL63 spike peptides, obtained after COVID-19 vaccination. CDR3 residues: CASSEAGGRASNEQFF. The CDR3 DNA reads as TGTGCCAGCAGTGAAGCGGGCGGGAGGGCCTCCAATGAGCAGTTCTTC.